The 23 T cell receptor beta chains given below trace back to one sample, sequenced in a study of T cells in Graves' hyperthyroidism and ophthalmopathy. There were TCR beta CDR3 regions amplified from RNA transcripts. The HTBI primer set drove a first-round RT-PCR of the TCR CDR3. TCRdb reanalysed the multiplex PCR reads using MiXCR and keeps one entry per CDR3 protein. Of hundreds of thousands of distinct CDR3 sequences in the sample, around 22% were seen once. Sequenced sample: blood. These receptors all stem from a woman in her thirties with Graves' ophthalmopathy.

The chain combines TRBV9 with TRBJ1-2; the D is unclear. Deletions cut 0 bases from V and 4 bases from J, with 10 bases between. The CDR3 spans 14 residues. CDR1 is SGDLS and CDR2 is YYNGEE in the germline V gene. The CDR3 region is CASSVGDSSYGYTF. In DNA, the CDR3 is TGTGCCAGCAGCGTAGGAGATTCCAGCTATGGCTACACCTTC.

This chain connects TRBV20-1 to TRBJ1-5; D remains unclear. Trimming cost V 1 base and J 0 bases, with 4 bases left between them. CDR1 is DFQATT and CDR2 is SNEGSKA in the germline V gene (reference sequence). The CDR3 has 13 amino acids. The CDR3 DNA follows: TGCAGTGCTAGAGTTTTTAGCAATCAGCCCCAGCATTTT. It is translated as CSARVFSNQPQHF.

The chain joins TRBV2 to TRBJ2-2, with a possible D match to TRBD2 (7 bases). Germline V gives CDR1 SNHLY, CDR2 FYNNEI. V was cut by 7 bases and J by 5 bases, with 17 bases left in between. The CDR3 loop spans 15 amino acids. Here the CDR3 reads CASKGGAFGTGELFF. The CDR3 DNA follows: TGTGCCAGCAAGGGGGGGGCCTTCGGGACCGGGGAGCTGTTTTTT.

This clonotype was detected many times. The genes are TRBV6-2 or TRBV6-3 and TRBJ2-5; 8 bases are a match to TRBD1. Trimming cost V 2 bases and J 4 bases; bases outside gene matches: 12. The germline V gene encodes CDR1 MNHEY and CDR2 SVGEGT. The CDR3 has 17 residues. The DNA of the CDR3 is TGTGCCAGCAGTTACATCCGGACAGGGATTAAAGGAGAGACCCAGTACTTC. Its translation: CASSYIRTGIKGETQYF.

The sample holds many counts of this clonotype. This chain joins TRBV13 and TRBJ2-7; D remains ambiguous. The CDR3 consists of 12 residues. Per the germline V gene, CDR1 is PRHDT and CDR2 is FYEKMQ (reference sequence). V was shortened by 2 bases and J by 5 bases, with 7 bases between the two germline ends. CDR3 DNA sequence: TGTGCCAGCAGCTTATTCCCAAACGAGCAGTACTTC. The encoded protein is CASSLFPNEQYF.

This clonotype has at least ten counts. The CDR3 is CASSLGSGYTF. CDR3 nucleotides: TGCGCCAGCAGCTTAGGTTCTGGCTACACCTTC. The rearrangement links TRBV5-1 to TRBJ1-2, with D hard to call. The CDR3 runs 11 residues. V was clipped by 2 bases and J by 7 bases, with 6 bases between them. The V gene's germline CDR1 is SGHRS and CDR2 YFSETQ.

This clonotype was counted at least ten times. The chain joins TRBV4-1 to TRBJ1-1; D uncertain. V dropped 4 bases and J dropped 0 bases, with 18 bases sitting between them. The CDR3 is made up of 17 amino acids. Germline V CDR1 and CDR2: MGHRA, YSYEKL. CDR3 bases: TGCGCCAGCAGCCCCAATTCCGGACGGAGCATGAACACTGAAGCTTTCTTT. This codes for CASSPNSGRSMNTEAFF.

This clonotype showed up many times. Sequence at one end of the junction differs from germline and may be a read error. The chain links TRBV6-1 to TRBJ2-5; possible D gene TRBD2, 6 bases. This CDR3 comprises 16 residues. Germline assignment: CDR1 MNHNS and CDR2 SASEGT. The CDR3 region is CGSSDTGLSYQETQYF. The CDR3 bases are TGTGGCAGCAGTGACACGGGACTGAGTTACCAAGAGACCCAGTACTTC.

This clonotype appeared a single time. CDR3 loop: CASSLDPRTEAFF. The CDR3, as DNA: TGCGCCAGCAGCTTGGACCCGAGGACTGAAGCTTTCTTT. The J gene is TRBJ1-1, the V gene TRBV5-1; D unclear. Deletions cut 0 bases from V and 5 bases from J, with 8 bases between. Germline V gene lookup returns CDR1 SGHRS and CDR2 YFSETQ. CDR3 size: 13 residues.

This clonotype was counted only a few times. V and J are TRBV12-3 or TRBV12-4 and TRBJ1-4; D uncertain. The CDR3 sequence is 13 residues long. Trimming left V 7 bases short and J 8 bases short, with 14 bases between. CDR3 coding DNA: TGTGCCAGCAACTTCCAGGCGGGGGAAAAACTGTTTTTT. Translating it yields CASNFQAGEKLFF.

There are many counts of this clonotype. This chain joins TRBV20-1 and TRBJ1-5; D unresolved. Trimming shortened V by 2 bases and J by 2 bases, and 10 bases separated the two germline ends. CDR1 is DFQATT and CDR2 is SNEGSKA in the germline V gene (reference sequence). The CDR3 is 14 amino acids. The CDR3 region is CSARNPGGNQPQHF. Written as DNA, the CDR3 is TGCAGTGCTAGAAACCCTGGAGGCAATCAGCCCCAGCATTTT.

This clonotype has only a few counts. The J gene is TRBJ2-3, the V gene TRBV2, with 8 bases matching TRBD1. Germline V gene lookup returns CDR1 SNHLY and CDR2 FYNNEI. Trimming at V came to 6 bases and at J to 3 bases, leaving 2 bases not matched to a gene. This CDR3 is 13 amino acids long. The CDR3 DNA reads as TGTGCCAGCAGCGACAGGGGAACAGATACGCAGTATTTT. Residues: CASSDRGTDTQYF.

In its sample, this clonotype was seen many times. The V gene is TRBV7-3, the J gene TRBJ2-5; a weak D match, TRBD1 (8 bases). CDR3 size: 14 residues. CDR1 is SGHTA, CDR2 FQGTGA, per germline. Trimming shortened V by 5 bases and J by 3 bases, and 13 bases separated the two germline ends. CDR3 region: CASSQQGGEETQYF. CDR3 sequence (DNA): TGTGCCAGCAGCCAACAGGGGGGGGAAGAGACCCAGTACTTC.

This clonotype was seen at least ten times. The CDR3 spells CASSYGGTTLSGYTF. In DNA form, the CDR3 reads TGTGCCAGCAGTTACGGTGGGACCACTCTCTCTGGCTACACCTTC. This chain joins TRBV6-2 or TRBV6-3 and TRBJ1-2, with D tentatively TRBD1 (5 bases). V lost 2 bases, J lost 7 bases, and 17 bases lay in between. CDR1 is MNHEY, CDR2 SVGEGT, per germline. The CDR3 is 15 residues long.

V is TRBV15 and J is TRBJ1-1; tentatively, D is TRBD1 (5 bases). Germline V gene sequence: CDR1 LNHNV, CDR2 YYDKDF (reference sequence). The CDR3 spans 16 residues. Between the trimmed V and J ends, which lost 0 bases and 5 bases, there was a span of 16 bases. CDR3 nucleotides: TGTGCCACCAGCAGAGATGAGGCAGAGGGGTGGACTGAAGCTTTCTTT. It translates to CATSRDEAEGWTEAFF.

This chain connects TRBV27 to TRBJ2-2; D is unresolved. The CDR3 contains 13 residues. Per germline, CDR1 MNHEY and CDR2 SMNVEV (reference sequence). V lost 2 bases and J lost 4, with 5 bases in between. CDR3 DNA: TGTGCCAGCAGTTTAAGATTCACCGGGGAGCTGTTTTTT. Its protein is CASSLRFTGELFF.

The chain couples TRBV3-1 to TRBJ1-1; D possibly corresponds to TRBD1 (5 bases). The CDR3 extends over 14 amino acids. Germline CDR1 reads LGHDT; CDR2 reads YNNKEL (reference sequence). Trimming pared 0 bases from V and 7 bases from J, leaving 12 bases between. The CDR3 sequence is CASSQDPGRLEAFF. The CDR3 nucleotides read TGTGCCAGCAGCCAAGACCCGGGGCGCCTTGAAGCTTTCTTT.

The table lists this clonotype with many counts. The V and J genes are TRBV27 and TRBJ2-7, with D possibly being TRBD1 (5 bases). The CDR3 is 14 residues long. V was trimmed by 2 bases and J by 5 bases, leaving 13 bases between them. In germline, CDR1 is MNHEY, CDR2 SMNVEV (reference sequence). Written as DNA, the CDR3 is TGTGCCAGCAGTTTAGGGCAGGGTGTCAACGAGCAGTACTTC. This sequence encodes CASSLGQGVNEQYF.

This clonotype was seen repeatedly, ten times or more. This sequence joins TRBV5-6 and TRBJ1-5, with unresolved D. CDR1 SGHDT and CDR2 YYEEEE come from the germline V gene. Between the trimmed V and J ends, which lost 2 bases and 1 base, there was a span of 13 bases. CDR3 length equals 16 residues. CDR3 sequence: CASSLMEALSNQPQHF. CDR3 sequence (DNA): TGTGCCAGCAGCTTAATGGAGGCGTTAAGCAATCAGCCCCAGCATTTT.

The chain couples TRBV7-8 to TRBJ1-5; D might be TRBD1 (5 bases). This CDR3 region has 16 residues. Deletions cut 1 base from V and 0 bases from J, with 10 bases between. The germline V gene has CDR1 SGHVS and CDR2 FQNEAQ. The DNA for the CDR3 is TGTGCCAGCAGCTTAGGAGGGGTATCTAGCAATCAGCCCCAGCATTTT. Its protein is CASSLGGVSSNQPQHF.

The CDR3 sequence: CASSRLAGRELFF. The DNA of the CDR3 is TGTGCCAGCAGCAGGCTAGCGGGAAGGGAGCTGTTTTTT. V is TRBV7-2 and J is TRBJ2-2; TRBD2 agrees at 9 bases. The CDR3 has 13 amino acids. Trimming cost V 5 bases and J 9 bases; bases outside gene matches: 4. Looked up from germline, CDR1 is SGHTA and CDR2 is FQGNSA. The variable domain in full, with the rest retrieved from reference TRBV7-2 and TRBJ2-2, is GAGVSQSPSNKVTEKGKDVELRCDPISGHTALYWYRQSLGQGLEFLIYFQGNSAPDKSGLPSDRFSAERTGGSVSTLTIQRTQQEDSAVYLCASSRLAGRELFFGEGSRLTVL.

This clonotype occurred many times. The DNA of the CDR3 is TGTGCCAGCAGCCAAACGGCGCAGGCCGAAGGGACCCAGTACTTC. Translating gives CASSQTAQAEGTQYF. This rearrangement joins TRBV14 to TRBJ2-5; D not certain. The CDR3 is 15 amino acids. V lost 2 bases and J 7 bases, leaving 17 bases between the germline ends. Germline CDR1 is SGHDN and CDR2 is FVKESK.

This clonotype was observed many times. V and J are TRBV6-1 and TRBJ1-1, with TRBD1 as a possible D gene (5 bases). Germline CDR1 reads MNHNS; CDR2 reads SASEGT. V lost 4 bases to trimming and J lost 6 bases, with 9 bases between them. This CDR3 contains 12 residues. The CDR3 sequence: CASSADNSEAFF. CDR3 bases: TGTGCCAGCAGTGCGGACAACTCTGAAGCTTTCTTT.